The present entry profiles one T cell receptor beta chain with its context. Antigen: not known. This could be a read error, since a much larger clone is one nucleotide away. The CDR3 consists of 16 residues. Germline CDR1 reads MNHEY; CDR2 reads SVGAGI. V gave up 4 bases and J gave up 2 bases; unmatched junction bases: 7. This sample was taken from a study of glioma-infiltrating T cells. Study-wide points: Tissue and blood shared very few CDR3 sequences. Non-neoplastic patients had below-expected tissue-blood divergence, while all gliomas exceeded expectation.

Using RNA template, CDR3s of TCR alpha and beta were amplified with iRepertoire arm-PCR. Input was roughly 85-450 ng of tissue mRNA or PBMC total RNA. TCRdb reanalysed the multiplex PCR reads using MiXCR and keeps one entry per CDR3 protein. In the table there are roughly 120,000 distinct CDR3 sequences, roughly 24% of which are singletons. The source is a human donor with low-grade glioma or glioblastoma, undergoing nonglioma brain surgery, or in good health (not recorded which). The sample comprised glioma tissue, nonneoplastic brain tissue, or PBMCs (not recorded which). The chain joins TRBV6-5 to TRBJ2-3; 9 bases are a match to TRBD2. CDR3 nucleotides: TGTGCCAGCAGTTCCGGACTAGCGCATGTCACAGATACGCAGTATTTT. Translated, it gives CASSSGLAHVTDTQYF.